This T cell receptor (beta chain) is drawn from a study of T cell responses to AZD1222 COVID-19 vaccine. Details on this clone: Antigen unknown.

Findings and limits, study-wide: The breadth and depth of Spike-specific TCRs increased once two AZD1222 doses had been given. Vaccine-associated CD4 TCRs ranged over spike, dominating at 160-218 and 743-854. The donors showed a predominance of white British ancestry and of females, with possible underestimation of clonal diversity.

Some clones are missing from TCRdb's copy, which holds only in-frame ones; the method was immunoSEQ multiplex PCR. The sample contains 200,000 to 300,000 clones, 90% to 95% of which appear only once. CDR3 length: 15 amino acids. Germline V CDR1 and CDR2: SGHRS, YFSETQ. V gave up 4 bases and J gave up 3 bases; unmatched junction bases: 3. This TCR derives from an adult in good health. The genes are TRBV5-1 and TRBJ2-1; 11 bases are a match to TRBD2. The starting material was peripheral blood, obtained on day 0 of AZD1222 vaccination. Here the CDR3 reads CASSQGLADYNEQFF. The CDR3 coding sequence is TGCGCCAGCAGCCAGGGACTAGCGGACTACAATGAGCAGTTCTTC. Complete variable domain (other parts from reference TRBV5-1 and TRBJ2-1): KAGVTQTPRYLIKTRGQQVTLSCSPISGHRSVSWYQQTPGQGLQFLFEYFSETQRNKGNFPGRFSGRQFSNSRSEMNVSTLELGDSALYLCASSQGLADYNEQFFGPGTRLTVL.